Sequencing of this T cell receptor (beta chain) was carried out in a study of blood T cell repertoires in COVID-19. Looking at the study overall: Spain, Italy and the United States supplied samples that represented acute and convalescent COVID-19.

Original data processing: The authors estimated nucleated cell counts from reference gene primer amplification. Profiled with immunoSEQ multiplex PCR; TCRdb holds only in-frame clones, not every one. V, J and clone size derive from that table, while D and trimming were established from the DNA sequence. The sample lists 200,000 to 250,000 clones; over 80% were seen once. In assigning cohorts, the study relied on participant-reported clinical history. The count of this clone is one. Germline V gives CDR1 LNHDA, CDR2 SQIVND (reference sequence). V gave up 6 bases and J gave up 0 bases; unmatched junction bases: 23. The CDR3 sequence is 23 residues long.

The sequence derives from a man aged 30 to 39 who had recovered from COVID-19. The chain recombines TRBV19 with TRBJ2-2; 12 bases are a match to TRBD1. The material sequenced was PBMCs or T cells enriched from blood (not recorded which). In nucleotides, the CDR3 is TGTGCCAGTAGCCCTATTTTACCGGGACAGGGGGCGTGTGACTTTCCGAACACCGGGGAGCTGTTTTTT. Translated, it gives CASSPILPGQGACDFPNTGELFF.